The 6 T cell receptor beta chains given below trace back to one sample, sequenced in a study of T-cell reconstitution after alpha-beta-depleted transplantation in children. During its preparation, the TCRbeta library received unique molecular identifiers. TCRdb reanalysed the PCR reads using MiXCR and keeps one entry per CDR3 protein. In the table there are about 690,000 distinct CDR3 sequences, 16% of which are singletons. The material sequenced was PBMCs from the stem cell graft donor, taken from the stem cell graft. The receptors shown here come from a human donor who donated a stem cell graft to a child with acute myeloid leukemia.

The J gene is TRBJ1-5, the V gene TRBV21-1; the table names TRBD1, a call not compared with the DNA. TRBV21-1 is a listed pseudogene. There are 16 residues in the CDR3. CDR3 DNA: TGTGCCAGCAGAGGACAGGGAGGGCTCGGCAATCAGCCCCAGCATTTT. Encoded protein: CASRGQGGLGNQPQHF.

This clonotype has more than one count but fewer than ten. V is TRBV4-2 and J is TRBJ2-2; D perhaps matches TRBD2 (6 bases). Germline CDR1 reads LGHNA; CDR2 reads YNFKEQ. The CDR3 covers 15 residues. The ends were cut back, 1 base at V and 7 bases at J, with 13 bases in the middle. This CDR3 reads CASSQGGISGGELFF. The CDR3 nucleotides read TGTGCCAGCAGCCAAGGGGGGATTAGCGGCGGGGAGCTGTTTTTT.

This clonotype was seen repeatedly, ten times or more. The chain employs TRBV6-5 and TRBJ1-6; D might be TRBD1 (6 bases). V was trimmed by 2 bases and J by 6 bases, leaving 20 bases between them. From germline, CDR1 is MNHEY and CDR2 SVGAGI. The CDR3 has 18 residues. The CDR3 region is CASSYGHPTQGRNSPLHF. In nucleotides, the CDR3 is TGTGCCAGCAGTTACGGTCACCCCACACAGGGCCGTAATTCACCCCTCCACTTT.

The chain has TRBV12-3 or TRBV12-4 and TRBJ2-3; 7 bases are shared with TRBD2. V lost 3 bases to trimming and J lost 2 bases; unmatched junction nucleotides: 5. This CDR3 has 15 amino acids. The CDR3 loop reads CASSLGTTFTDTQYF. As DNA, the CDR3 is TGTGCCAGCAGTTTGGGGACTACATTCACAGATACGCAGTATTTT.

This clonotype showed up just a few times. The chain is built from TRBV7-9 and TRBJ2-1; no clear D gene. From germline, CDR1 is SEHNR and CDR2 FQNEAQ (reference sequence). Trimming removed 1 base from V and 7 bases from J, with 5 bases in between. The CDR3 covers 12 residues. The CDR3, as DNA: TGTGCCAGCAGCTTAGAAGCGAATGAGCAGTTCTTC. This encodes CASSLEANEQFF.

This clonotype was recorded at least ten times. This chain uses TRBV12-3 or TRBV12-4 with TRBJ2-7, with TRBD1 as a possible D gene (5 bases). The CDR3 spans 13 residues. The V gene lost 7 bases and the J gene lost 2 bases, with 12 bases spanning the gap. The CDR3 is CASKKGDPYEQYF. Written as DNA, the CDR3 is TGTGCCAGCAAGAAAGGGGATCCCTACGAGCAGTACTTC.